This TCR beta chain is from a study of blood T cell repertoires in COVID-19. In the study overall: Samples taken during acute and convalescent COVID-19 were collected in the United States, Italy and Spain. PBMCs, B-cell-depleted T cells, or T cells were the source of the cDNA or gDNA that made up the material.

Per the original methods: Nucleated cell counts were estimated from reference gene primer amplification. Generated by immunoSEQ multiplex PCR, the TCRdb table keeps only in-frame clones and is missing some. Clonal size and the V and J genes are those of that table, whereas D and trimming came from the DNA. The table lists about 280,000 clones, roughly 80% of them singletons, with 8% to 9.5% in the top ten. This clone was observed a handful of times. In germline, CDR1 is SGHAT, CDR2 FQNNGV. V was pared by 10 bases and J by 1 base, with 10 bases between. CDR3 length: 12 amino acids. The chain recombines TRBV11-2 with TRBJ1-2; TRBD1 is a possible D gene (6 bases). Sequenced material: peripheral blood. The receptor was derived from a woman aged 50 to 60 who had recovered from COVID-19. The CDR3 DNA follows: TGTGCCACCCCCAGGGGTAACTATGGCTACACCTTC. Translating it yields CATPRGNYGYTF.